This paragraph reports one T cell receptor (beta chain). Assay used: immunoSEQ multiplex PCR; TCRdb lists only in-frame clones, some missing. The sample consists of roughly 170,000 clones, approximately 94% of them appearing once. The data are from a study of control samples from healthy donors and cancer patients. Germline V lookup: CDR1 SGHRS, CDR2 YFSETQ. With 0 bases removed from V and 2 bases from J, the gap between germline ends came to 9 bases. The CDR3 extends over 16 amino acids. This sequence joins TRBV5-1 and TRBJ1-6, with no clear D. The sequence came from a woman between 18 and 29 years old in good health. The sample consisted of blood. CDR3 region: CASSLEQPPYNSPLHF. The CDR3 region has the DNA TGCGCCAGCAGCTTGGAACAGCCCCCCTATAATTCACCCCTCCACTTT. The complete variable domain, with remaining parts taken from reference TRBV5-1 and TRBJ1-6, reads KAGVTQTPRYLIKTRGQQVTLSCSPISGHRSVSWYQQTPGQGLQFLFEYFSETQRNKGNFPGRFSGRQFSNSRSEMNVSTLELGDSALYLCASSLEQPPYNSPLHFGNGTRLTVT.